This is a list of T cell receptor beta chains from one sample in a study of identical twins. TCRdb called the 5' RACE reads again in MiXCR, with one record for every CDR3 protein. The table includes approximately 670,000 distinct CDR3 sequences, 6% to 6.5% detected once. Sequencing input: naive T cells sorted from blood. The receptors were sampled from a man aged 18 to 35 in good health. The CDR3 runs from the conserved cysteine through the conserved F or W. Each record gives: V gene, J gene, clone size, D gene, CDR3 DNA, CDR3 protein. D genes are given only for firm matches. Part of the rows lack a size; the others show once, few, many or a class for expanded clones.

TRBV11-2	TRBJ1-5	.	TRBD1	TGTGCCAGCAGCTTAGGCCACCGAGGACAGGGCAATCAGCCCCAGCATTTT	CASSLGHRGQGNQPQHF
TRBV29-1	TRBJ1-1	.	.	TGCAGCGTTGGGGGAGGCAGTGAAGGTGTTAATGAAGCTTTCTTT	CSVGGGSEGVNEAFF
TRBV28	TRBJ2-1	many	TRBD1	TGTGCCAGCAGTGTCTACACCCAGGGACAGCTAAGGAATGAGCAGTTCTTC	CASSVYTQGQLRNEQFF
TRBV20-1	TRBJ2-6	few	.	TGCAGTGCGTCATATGGGTGGGGAGCCGGGGCCAACGTCCTGACTTTC	CSASYGWGAGANVLTF
TRBV28	TRBJ1-5	many	TRBD1	TGTGCCAGCAGGACACAGGGGTTCGGAAGCAATCAGCCCCAGCATTTT	CASRTQGFGSNQPQHF
TRBV27	TRBJ2-2	many	.	TGTGCCAGCAGCCCCGTAGGGAACGGGGAGCTGTTTTTT	CASSPVGNGELFF
TRBV6-5	TRBJ1-1	few	.	TGTGCCAGCAGTTACTCGGGGGTGCGAGACACTGAAGCTTTCTTT	CASSYSGVRDTEAFF
TRBV2	TRBJ2-1	many	TRBD1	TGTGCCAGCAGTGAGGATCCAGGGGGCTACAATGAGCAGTTCTTC	CASSEDPGGYNEQFF
TRBV6-1	TRBJ1-1	many	TRBD1	TGTGCCAGCAGTCCTCAGGGGGCTGGGAACACTGAAGCTTTCTTT	CASSPQGAGNTEAFF
TRBV28	TRBJ2-7	many	TRBD2	TGTGCCAGCAGACAACCGGGACTAGCGGGAGTCTACGAGCAGTACTTC	CASRQPGLAGVYEQYF
TRBV28	TRBJ2-5	many	TRBD1	TGTGCCAGCAGTCCACTTTTGGGACAGGGACCGGAGACCCAGTACTTC	CASSPLLGQGPETQYF
TRBV10-3	TRBJ2-2	many	TRBD1	TGTGCCATCAGTGGTCAGGGGGCGAACACCGGGGAGCTGTTTTTT	CAISGQGANTGELFF
TRBV9	TRBJ2-1	many	TRBD2	TGTGCCAGTTCGGGAGGGGCTAGCGGGAGAAGTTTCTACAATGAGCAGTTCTTC	CASSGGASGRSFYNEQFF
TRBV12-3/TRBV12-4	TRBJ1-1	many	.	TGTGCCAGCAGTTTTACCGACGCGAACACTGAAGCTTTCTTT	CASSFTDANTEAFF
TRBV12-5	TRBJ2-5	many	TRBD2	TGTGCTAGTGGTGGGCGCAGCGGGCCCCATGCGGGAGAACAAGAGACCCAGTACTTC	CASGGRSGPHAGEQETQYF
TRBV20-1	TRBJ1-5	many	.	TGCAGTGCTTCATCAGGGGCCTCTTATAGCAATCAGCCCCAGCATTTT	CSASSGASYSNQPQHF
TRBV10-3	TRBJ2-3	.	TRBD2	TGTGCCATCAGTGAGGCGTTAGCGGGAGGGAGCACAGATACGCAGTATTTT	CAISEALAGGSTDTQYF
TRBV11-1	TRBJ2-1	many	TRBD1	TGTGCCAGCAGCCGACGATCTACAGGGGACAATGAGCAGTTCTTC	CASSRRSTGDNEQFF
TRBV5-5	TRBJ2-2	few	.	TGTGCCAGCAGCTGGCCCCTGAGGGGAACCGGGGAGCTGTTTTTT	CASSWPLRGTGELFF
TRBV30	TRBJ2-1	many	.	TGTGCCTGGAGTAGGGGGAAGCAGTTCTTC	CAWSRGKQFF
TRBV5-1	TRBJ2-1	many	TRBD2	TGCGCCAGCAGCTTGGCCAGCGGGAGGGAATACAATGAGCAGTTCTTC	CASSLASGREYNEQFF
TRBV5-1	TRBJ2-3	many	TRBD1	TGTGCCAGCAGCTTACAGGGGAGCACAGATACGCAGTATTTT	CASSLQGSTDTQYF
TRBV7-9	TRBJ2-3	many	TRBD2	TGTGCCAGCAGCTTAGAGGCTAGCGGAACAACAGATACGCAGTATTTT	CASSLEASGTTDTQYF
TRBV7-9	TRBJ1-6	few	.	TGTGCCAGCAGGCCACAGGACCGTGCTCGGTCACCCCTCCACTTT	CASRPQDRARSPLHF
TRBV29-1	TRBJ1-3	many	.	TGCAGCGCCCTCCCGCGGGGGGACACCATATATTTT	CSALPRGDTIYF
TRBV3-1	TRBJ2-5	few	.	TGTGCCAGCAGCCAAGTTTTGGAGGGAGGCGAGACCCAGTACTTC	CASSQVLEGGETQYF
TRBV20-1	TRBJ2-5	many	.	TGCAGTGCTAGTTACATCATCATGCAAGAGACCCAGTACTTC	CSASYIIMQETQYF
TRBV12-3/TRBV12-4	TRBJ1-3	many	TRBD1	TGTGCCAGCGGAAACAGGGGGTCCTTCTCAAACACCATATATTTT	CASGNRGSFSNTIYF
TRBV28	TRBJ2-7	.	TRBD1	TGTGCCAGCAGTTCTCCGGGACAGGGGGACTACGAGCAGTACTTC	CASSSPGQGDYEQYF
TRBV18	TRBJ1-5	.	.	TGTGCCAGCTCACCAGAGTCGGGGCCTTATCAGCCCCAGCATTTT	CASSPESGPYQPQHF
TRBV24-1	TRBJ2-3	few	TRBD2	TGTGCCACCAGTGATTTACCTCGTACTAGCGGGAGTGCAGATACGCAGTATTTT	CATSDLPRTSGSADTQYF
TRBV3-1	TRBJ2-1	.	.	TGTGCCAGCAGCGCGGACACTCTCCCCCACAATGAGCAGTTCTTC	CASSADTLPHNEQFF
TRBV7-2	TRBJ2-2	.	.	TGTGCCAGCAGCCCAAGACAGGCAGGGGAGCTGTTTTTT	CASSPRQAGELFF
TRBV3-1	TRBJ2-2	.	.	TGTGCCAGCAGCCAAGATCAGGCAGGGGTGTTCGCCGGGGAGCTGTTTTTT	CASSQDQAGVFAGELFF
TRBV18	TRBJ1-1	.	TRBD1	TGTGCCAGCTCACCAGGGGGACAGATGAACACTGAAGCTTTCTTT	CASSPGGQMNTEAFF
TRBV5-5	TRBJ2-7	.	.	TGTGCCAGCAGCCCGGTGGGGAGCTACGAGCAGTACTTC	CASSPVGSYEQYF
TRBV7-9	TRBJ2-1	few	.	TGTGCCAGCAGCGTAGACATCGACTCACCGGGCCGCAATGAGCAGTTCTTC	CASSVDIDSPGRNEQFF
TRBV2	TRBJ2-7	many	TRBD1	TGTGCCAGCAACGACAGGGCCTACGAGCAGTACTTC	CASNDRAYEQYF
TRBV20-1	TRBJ2-3	many	.	TGCAGTGCCGCATATAGCGGCACAGATACGCAGTATTTT	CSAAYSGTDTQYF
TRBV6-1	TRBJ1-1	many	TRBD1	TGTGCCAGCAGCCAAACCGGGACAGGGCAAGACACTGAAGCTTTCTTT	CASSQTGTGQDTEAFF
TRBV4-2	TRBJ2-2	many	TRBD2	TGTGCCAGCAGCCTGGGACTAGCGGGAGGGGACGGGGAGCTGTTTTTT	CASSLGLAGGDGELFF
TRBV4-1	TRBJ2-3	many	.	TGCGCCAGCAGCCAATCGGCTAGTGGCGCAGATACGCAGTATTTT	CASSQSASGADTQYF
TRBV11-3	TRBJ1-1	few	.	TGTGCCAGCAGCTCCTTCAGGGACGGTGAAGCTTTCTTT	CASSSFRDGEAFF
TRBV27	TRBJ1-2	few	.	TGTGCCAGCAGTTTATTTCCCGGGAATGCTCGCTATGGCTACACCTTC	CASSLFPGNARYGYTF
TRBV29-1	TRBJ1-1	many	.	TGCAGCGTTGTGGGGGTCCCTTTAGAGAACACTGAAGCTTTCTTT	CSVVGVPLENTEAFF